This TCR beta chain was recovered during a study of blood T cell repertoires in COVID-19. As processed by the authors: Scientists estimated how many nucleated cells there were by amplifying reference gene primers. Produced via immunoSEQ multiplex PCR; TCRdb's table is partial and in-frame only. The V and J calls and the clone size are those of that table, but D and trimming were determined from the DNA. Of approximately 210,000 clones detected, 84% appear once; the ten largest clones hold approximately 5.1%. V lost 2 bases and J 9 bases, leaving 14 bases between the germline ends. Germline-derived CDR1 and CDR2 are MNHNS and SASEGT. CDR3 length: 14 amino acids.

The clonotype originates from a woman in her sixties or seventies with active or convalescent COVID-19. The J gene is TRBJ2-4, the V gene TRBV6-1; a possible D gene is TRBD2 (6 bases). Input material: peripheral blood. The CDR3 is CASSERPAGSIQYF. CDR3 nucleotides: TGTGCCAGCAGTGAACGGCCGGCCGGGAGCATTCAGTACTTC.